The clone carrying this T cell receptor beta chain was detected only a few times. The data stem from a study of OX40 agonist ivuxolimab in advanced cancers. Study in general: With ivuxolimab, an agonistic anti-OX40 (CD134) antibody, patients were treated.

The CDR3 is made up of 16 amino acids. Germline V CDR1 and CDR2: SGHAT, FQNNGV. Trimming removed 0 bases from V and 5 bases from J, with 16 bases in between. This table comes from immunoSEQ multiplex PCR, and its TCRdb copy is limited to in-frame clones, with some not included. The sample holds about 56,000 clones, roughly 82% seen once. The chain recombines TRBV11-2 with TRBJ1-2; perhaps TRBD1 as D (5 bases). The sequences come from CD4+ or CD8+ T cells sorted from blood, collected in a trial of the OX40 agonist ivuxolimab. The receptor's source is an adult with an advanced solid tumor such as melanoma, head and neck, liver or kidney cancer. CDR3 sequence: CASSLDATAPLYGYTF. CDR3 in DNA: TGTGCCAGCAGCTTAGATGCGACAGCCCCATTATATGGCTACACCTTC.